This entry features one TCR beta chain sequence. The antigen remains unidentified. The CDR3 has 13 amino acids. Per the germline V gene, CDR1 is SNHLY and CDR2 is FYNNEI. These data are taken from a study of cytomegalovirus exposure and HLA in healthy donors. Study-wide background: The Caucasian-associated ancestry cluster contained approximately 81% of the approximately 410 genotyped donors. Study-level points and caveats: A highly shared variant cluster was judged a likely technical artifact.

A multiplex PCR was run with 60 Vbeta primers and 13 Jbeta primers. Source study methods: Later, tens of millions of unique TCR beta chains were counted in an analysis, and 8.5 million to 13 million of them were shared. Repertoires were generated with immunoSEQ multiplex PCR, while TCRdb's copy carries only in-frame clones and drops some. V and J calls and clone size are as listed in that table; D and trimming were resolved from the DNA. The data show 140,000 to 150,000 clones, roughly 88% seen once. The genes are TRBV2 and TRBJ2-5, with D tentatively TRBD1 (6 bases). The closer fit of TRBJ2-7 to the DNA end suggests the J call may be wrong. The receptor was derived from a woman in her thirties or forties in good health and CMV-seronegative. The sample was PBMCs. CDR3 nucleotides: TGTGCCAGCAGTGTACTACAGGGCTACGAGCAGTACTTC. Protein sequence: CASSVLQGYEQYF.